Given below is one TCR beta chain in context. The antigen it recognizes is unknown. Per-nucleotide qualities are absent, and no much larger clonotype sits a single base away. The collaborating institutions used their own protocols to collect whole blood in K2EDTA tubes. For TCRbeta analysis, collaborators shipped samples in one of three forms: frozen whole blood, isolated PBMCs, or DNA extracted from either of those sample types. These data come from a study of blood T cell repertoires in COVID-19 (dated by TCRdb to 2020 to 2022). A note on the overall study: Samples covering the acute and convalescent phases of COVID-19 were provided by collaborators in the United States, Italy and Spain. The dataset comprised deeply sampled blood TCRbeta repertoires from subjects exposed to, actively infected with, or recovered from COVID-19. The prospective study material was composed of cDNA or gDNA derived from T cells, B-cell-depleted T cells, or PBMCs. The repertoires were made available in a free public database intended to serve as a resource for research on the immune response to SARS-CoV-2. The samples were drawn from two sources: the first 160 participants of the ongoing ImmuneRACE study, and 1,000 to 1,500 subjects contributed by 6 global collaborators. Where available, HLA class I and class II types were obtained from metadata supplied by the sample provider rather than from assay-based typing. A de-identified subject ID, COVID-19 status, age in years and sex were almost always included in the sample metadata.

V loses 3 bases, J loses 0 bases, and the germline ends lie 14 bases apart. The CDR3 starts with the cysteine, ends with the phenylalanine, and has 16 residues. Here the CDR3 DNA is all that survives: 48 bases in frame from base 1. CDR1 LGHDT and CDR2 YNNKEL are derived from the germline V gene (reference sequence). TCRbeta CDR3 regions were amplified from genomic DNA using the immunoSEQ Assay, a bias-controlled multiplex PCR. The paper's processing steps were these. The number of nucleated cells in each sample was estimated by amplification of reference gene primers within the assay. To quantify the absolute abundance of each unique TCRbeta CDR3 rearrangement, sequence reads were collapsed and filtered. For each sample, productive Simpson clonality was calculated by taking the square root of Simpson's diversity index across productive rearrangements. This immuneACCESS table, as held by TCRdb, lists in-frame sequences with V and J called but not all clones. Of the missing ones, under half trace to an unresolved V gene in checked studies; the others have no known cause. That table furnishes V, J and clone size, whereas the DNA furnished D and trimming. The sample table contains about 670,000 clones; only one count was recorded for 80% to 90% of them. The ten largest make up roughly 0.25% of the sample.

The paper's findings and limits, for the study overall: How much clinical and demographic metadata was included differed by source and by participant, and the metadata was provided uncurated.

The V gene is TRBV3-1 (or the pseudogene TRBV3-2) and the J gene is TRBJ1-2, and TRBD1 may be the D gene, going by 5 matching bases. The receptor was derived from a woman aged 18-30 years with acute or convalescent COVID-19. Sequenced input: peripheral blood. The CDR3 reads CASSQVGHVANYGYTF. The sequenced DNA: TGTGCCAGCAGCCAGGTTGGACACGTAGCTAACTATGGCTACACCTTC.